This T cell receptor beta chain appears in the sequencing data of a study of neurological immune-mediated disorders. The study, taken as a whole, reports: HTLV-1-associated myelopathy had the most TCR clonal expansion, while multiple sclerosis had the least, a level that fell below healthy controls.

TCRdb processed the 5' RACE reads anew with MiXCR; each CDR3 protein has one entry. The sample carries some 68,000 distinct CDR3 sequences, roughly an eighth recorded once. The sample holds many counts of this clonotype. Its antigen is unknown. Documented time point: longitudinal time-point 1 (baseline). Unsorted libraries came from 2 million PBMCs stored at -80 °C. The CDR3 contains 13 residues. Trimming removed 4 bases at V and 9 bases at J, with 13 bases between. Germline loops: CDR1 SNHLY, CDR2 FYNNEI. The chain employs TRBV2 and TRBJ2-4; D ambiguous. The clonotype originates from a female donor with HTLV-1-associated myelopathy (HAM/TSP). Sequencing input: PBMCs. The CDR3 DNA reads TGTGCCAGCAGTGGGGCTCCAGCGACCATTCAGTACTTC. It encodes CASSGAPATIQYF.